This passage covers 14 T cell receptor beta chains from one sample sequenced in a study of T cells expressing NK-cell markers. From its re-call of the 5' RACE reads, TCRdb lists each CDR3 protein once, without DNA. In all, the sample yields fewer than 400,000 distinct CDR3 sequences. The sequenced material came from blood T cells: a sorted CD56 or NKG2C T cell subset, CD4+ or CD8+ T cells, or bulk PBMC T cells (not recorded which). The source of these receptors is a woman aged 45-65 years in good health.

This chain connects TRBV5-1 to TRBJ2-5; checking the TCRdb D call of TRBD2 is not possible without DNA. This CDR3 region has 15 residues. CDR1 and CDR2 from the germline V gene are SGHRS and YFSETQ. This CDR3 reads CASRTLAVEQETQYF.

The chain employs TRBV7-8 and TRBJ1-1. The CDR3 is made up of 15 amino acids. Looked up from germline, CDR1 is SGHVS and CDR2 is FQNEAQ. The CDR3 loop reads CASSSPGLMNTEAFF.

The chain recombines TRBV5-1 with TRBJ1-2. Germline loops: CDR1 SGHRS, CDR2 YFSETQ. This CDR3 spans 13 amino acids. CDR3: CASRLNSNYGYTF.

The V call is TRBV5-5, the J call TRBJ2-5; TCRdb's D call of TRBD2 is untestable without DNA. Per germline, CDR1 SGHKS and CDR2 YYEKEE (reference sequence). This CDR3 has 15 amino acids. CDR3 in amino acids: CASSLGLMAGETQYF.

The CDR3 sequence is CASSWNSGGTKETQYF. The V and J genes are TRBV5-1 and TRBJ2-5; with no DNA, the TCRdb D assignment of TRBD2 cannot be verified. This CDR3 is 16 amino acids long. Germline CDR1 reads SGHRS; CDR2 reads YFSETQ.

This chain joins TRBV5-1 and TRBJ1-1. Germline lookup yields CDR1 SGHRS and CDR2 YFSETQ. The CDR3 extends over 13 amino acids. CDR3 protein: CASSLDGGWEAFF.

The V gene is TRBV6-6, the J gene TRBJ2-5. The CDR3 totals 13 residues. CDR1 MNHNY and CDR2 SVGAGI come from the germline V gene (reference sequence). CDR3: CASSYGSYETQYF.

The CDR3 reads CASSYCRECYNEQFF. V and J are TRBV6-5 and TRBJ2-1. The CDR3 consists of 15 residues. Germline V CDR1 and CDR2: MNHEY, SVGAGI.

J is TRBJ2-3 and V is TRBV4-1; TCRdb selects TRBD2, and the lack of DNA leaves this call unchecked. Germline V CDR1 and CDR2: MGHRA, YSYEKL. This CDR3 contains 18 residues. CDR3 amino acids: CASSPRSASGNKVDTQYF.

The CDR3 sequence: CASSLEDGDEKLFF. J is TRBJ1-4 and V is TRBV5-1. Germline V gives CDR1 SGHRS, CDR2 YFSETQ. CDR3 length: 14 residues. The variable domain in full, completed from reference TRBV5-1 and TRBJ1-4, reads KAGVTQTPRYLIKTRGQQVTLSCSPISGHRSVSWYQQTPGQGLQFLFEYFSETQRNKGNFPGRFSGRQFSNSRSEMNVSTLELGDSALYLCASSLEDGDEKLFFGSGTQLSVL.

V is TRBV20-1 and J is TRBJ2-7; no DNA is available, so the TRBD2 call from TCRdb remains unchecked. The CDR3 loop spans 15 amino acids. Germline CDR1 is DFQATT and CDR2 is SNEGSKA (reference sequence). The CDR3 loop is CSAPQLAGARSEQYF.

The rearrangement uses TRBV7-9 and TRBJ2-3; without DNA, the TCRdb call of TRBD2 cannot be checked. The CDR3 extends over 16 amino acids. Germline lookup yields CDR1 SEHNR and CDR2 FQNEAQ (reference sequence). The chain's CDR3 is CASRPGTSGGRNTQYF.

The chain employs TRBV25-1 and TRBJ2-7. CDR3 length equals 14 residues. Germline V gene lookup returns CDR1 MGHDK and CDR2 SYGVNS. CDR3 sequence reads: CASTALTGSYEQYF.

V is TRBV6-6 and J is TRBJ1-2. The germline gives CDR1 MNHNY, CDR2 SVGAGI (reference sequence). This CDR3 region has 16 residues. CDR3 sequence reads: CASRKGSGTDNYGYTF.